This passage covers 23 T cell receptor beta chains from one sample sequenced in a study of type 1 and type 2 diabetes patients. The PCR template was genomic DNA. A primer set of 30 forward and 13 reverse primers amplified the CDR3. TCRdb fed the multiplex PCR reads into MiXCR, producing one record per CDR3 protein. This sample has around 300,000 distinct CDR3 sequences; more than 45% occur once, and the top ten carry roughly an eighth. The specimen sequenced was peripheral blood mononuclear cells (PBMCs). Receptor source: a man in his late teens or twenties with type 2 diabetes.

This clonotype was observed many times. The rearrangement joins TRBV20-1 to TRBJ2-7, with D possibly being TRBD2 (6 bases). This CDR3 spans 10 amino acids. Per the germline V gene, CDR1 is DFQATT and CDR2 is SNEGSKA (reference sequence). The CDR3 region is CSLGSYEQYF. CDR3 DNA sequence: TGCAGCCTCGGGAGCTACGAGCAGTACTTC.

The chain combines TRBV19 with TRBJ2-6; perhaps TRBD1 as D (5 bases). Germline loops: CDR1 LNHDA, CDR2 SQIVND (reference sequence). The CDR3 has 17 residues. Trimming removed 0 bases at V and 2 bases at J, with 11 bases between. CDR3 in DNA: TGTGCCAGTAGTATAGACAGGGTCAGAGCTGGGGCCAACGTCCTGACTTTC. Its translation is CASSIDRVRAGANVLTF.

The chain combines TRBV7-3 with TRBJ1-6; unclear D gene. The CDR3 has 13 residues. Trimming removed 2 bases from V and 7 bases from J, with 6 bases in between. Germline V gene data show CDR1 as SGHTA and CDR2 as FQGTGA. The CDR3 protein is CASSLQTNSPLHF. In DNA, the CDR3 is TGTGCCAGCAGCTTACAAACAAATTCACCCCTCCACTTT.

This chain connects TRBV20-1 to TRBJ1-6; D remains ambiguous. There are 13 residues in the CDR3. Germline V CDR1 and CDR2: DFQATT, SNEGSKA (reference sequence). V was clipped by 3 bases and J by 5 bases, with 8 bases between them. The CDR3 nucleotides read TGCAGTGCTAGGGCAGTAGATAATTCACCCCTCCACTTT. Encoded protein: CSARAVDNSPLHF.

The table lists this clonotype with a few counts. The rearrangement joins TRBV7-2 to TRBJ1-2; 7 bases agree with TRBD1. The CDR3 is 16 residues long. Germline CDR1 is SGHTA and CDR2 is FQGNSA. Unmatched junction bases numbered 10, after V lost 6 bases and J lost 0 bases. CDR3 sequence reads: CASRILGDSTNYGYTF. CDR3 bases: TGTGCCAGCAGAATTTTAGGGGACAGTACTAACTATGGCTACACCTTC.

This clonotype was seen repeatedly, ten times or more. The chain carries TRBV5-1 and TRBJ2-2; D remains unclear. The CDR3 has 14 amino acids. Germline-derived CDR1 and CDR2 are SGHRS and YFSETQ. V was shortened by 2 bases and J by 7 bases, with 12 bases between the two germline ends. The CDR3 region is CASSFLGSGGELFF. In nucleotides, the CDR3 is TGCGCCAGCAGCTTTCTAGGGTCGGGCGGGGAGCTGTTTTTT.

The chain has TRBV13 and TRBJ2-2; D remains unclear. This CDR3 has 17 residues. CDR1 and CDR2 (germline): PRHDT, FYEKMQ (reference sequence). V was cut by 5 bases and J by 1 base, with 17 bases left in between. CDR3 nucleotide sequence: TGTGCCAGCAGCGCACACGGTACCCGAGGGAACACCGGGGAGCTGTTTTTT. Translating gives CASSAHGTRGNTGELFF.

The V gene is TRBV27, the J gene TRBJ1-4; no firm D call. Germline V gene data show CDR1 as MNHEY and CDR2 as SMNVEV (reference sequence). V lost 6 bases to trimming and J lost 0 bases, with 5 bases between them. The CDR3 is 13 amino acids. The CDR3 bases are TGTGCCAGCAGACGTGCAACTAATGAAAAACTGTTTTTT. Protein: CASRRATNEKLFF. The full variable domain, in which reference TRBV27 and TRBJ1-4 provide the parts outside the CDR3, is EAQVTQNPRYLITVTGKKLTVTCSQNMNHEYMSWYRQDPGLGLRQIYYSMNVEVTDKGDVPEGYKVSRKEKRNFPLILESPSPNQTSLYFCASRRATNEKLFFGSGTQLSVL.

This rearrangement joins TRBV28 to TRBJ1-6, with D tentatively TRBD1 (6 bases). The CDR3 runs to 15 residues. The V end lost 2 bases, the J end lost 5 bases, and 10 bases lay between the germline ends. Germline values: CDR1 MDHEN, CDR2 SYDVKM. As DNA, the CDR3 is TGTGCCAGCAGTTTAGTCTCAGGGGATAATTCACCCCTCCACTTT. This sequence encodes CASSLVSGDNSPLHF.

The rearrangement joins TRBV24-1 to TRBJ2-3, with D possibly TRBD1 on 5 matching bases. V gave up 4 bases and J gave up 5 bases, with 12 bases separating them. The length of the CDR3 is 14 residues. Germline CDR1 is KGHDR and CDR2 is SFDVKD. This chain's CDR3 is CATSDYGHEDTQYF. The CDR3 nucleotides are TGTGCCACCAGTGACTATGGACACGAAGATACGCAGTATTTT.

The rearrangement links TRBV30 to TRBJ2-5, with D perhaps TRBD2 (6 bases). Deletions cut 6 bases from V and 3 bases from J, with 11 bases between. CDR1 is GTSNPN and CDR2 is SVGIG in the germline V gene (reference sequence). The CDR3 has 12 residues. CDR3 sequence (DNA): TGTGCCTGCGACCCGGGAGAAGAGACCCAGTACTTC. This translates into CACDPGEETQYF.

The chain uses TRBV15 and TRBJ2-3; D is unresolved. Trimming stripped 1 base from V and 3 bases from J, with 5 bases between. Germline V gene data show CDR1 as LNHNV and CDR2 as YYDKDF (reference sequence). This CDR3 region has 13 residues. The DNA for the CDR3 is TGTGCCACCAGCAGAGGACTTACAGATACGCAGTATTTT. Translated: CATSRGLTDTQYF.

This sequence joins TRBV6-2 or TRBV6-3 and TRBJ2-2; D gene ambiguous. The CDR3 spans 15 residues. Trimming pared 7 bases from V and 1 base from J, leaving 13 bases between. The germline V gene has CDR1 MNHEY and CDR2 SVGEGT. The CDR3: CASIPPQRNTGELFF. The CDR3 DNA reads TGTGCCAGCATTCCCCCCCAGCGGAACACCGGGGAGCTGTTTTTT.

The chain has TRBV6-6 and TRBJ1-1; D not resolved. V was cut by 10 bases and J by 1 base, with 7 bases left in between. The CDR3 totals 11 residues. Germline V gene data show CDR1 as MNHNY and CDR2 as SVGAGI (reference sequence). CDR3 region: CATVGNTEAFF. CDR3 bases: TGTGCCACCGTGGGGAACACTGAAGCTTTCTTT.

This clonotype has a count of ten or more. The chain employs TRBV15 and TRBJ2-7, with D perhaps matching TRBD2 (5 bases). Looked up from germline, CDR1 is LNHNV and CDR2 is YYDKDF (reference sequence). The CDR3 covers 15 residues. With 0 bases removed from V and 5 bases from J, the gap between germline ends came to 14 bases. CDR3 sequence: CATSRDRGPFNEQYF. DNA for the CDR3: TGTGCCACCAGCAGAGACAGAGGGCCGTTTAACGAGCAGTACTTC. Using reference TRBV15 and TRBJ2-7 for the parts outside the CDR3, the full variable domain is DAMVIQNPRYQVTQFGKPVTLSCSQTLNHNVMYWYQQKSSQAPKLLFHYYDKDFNNEADTPDNFQSRRPNTSFCFLDIRSPGLGDTAMYLCATSRDRGPFNEQYFGPGTRLTVT.

The rearrangement joins TRBV19 to TRBJ2-1, with D maybe TRBD1 (6 bases). CDR1 is LNHDA, CDR2 SQIVND, per germline (reference sequence). The CDR3 has 11 amino acids. Trimming took off 7 bases at V and 8 bases at J, with 9 bases between the two ends. Here the CDR3 DNA reads TGTGCCAGTATCAGGGGCTATGAGCAGTTCTTC. This gives the protein CASIRGYEQFF.

This clonotype was seen more than once but under ten times. The chain employs TRBV6-4 and TRBJ1-4; TRBD1 is a possible D gene (5 bases). CDR1 is MRHNA and CDR2 is SNTAGT in the germline V gene. The CDR3 extends over 15 amino acids. The ends were cut back, 3 bases at V and 8 bases at J, with 16 bases in the middle. The DNA of the CDR3 is TGTGCCAGCAGTGAAGGAGCAAGAGGGGACGAAAAACTGTTTTTT. Its translation is CASSEGARGDEKLFF.

This sequence joins TRBV5-1 and TRBJ1-5; D ambiguous. Trimming shortened V by 0 bases and J by 6 bases, and 13 bases separated the two germline ends. Germline CDR1 SGHRS, CDR2 YFSETQ. This CDR3 comprises 15 residues. The CDR3 DNA reads as TGCGCCAGCAGCTTGGCCGGGATTCCGGGTCAGCCCCAGCATTTT. As protein: CASSLAGIPGQPQHF.

This clonotype appeared a few times. The chain uses TRBV4-3 and TRBJ2-7, with unresolved D. There are 14 residues in the CDR3. The V end lost 0 bases, the J end lost 0 bases, and 6 bases lay between the germline ends. The germline gives CDR1 LGHNA, CDR2 YSLEER. CDR3 loop: CASSQDGSSYEQYF. The CDR3 DNA follows: TGCGCCAGCAGCCAAGATGGTAGCTCCTACGAGCAGTACTTC.

The J gene is TRBJ1-6, the V gene TRBV13, with D possibly TRBD1 on 5 matching bases. This CDR3 spans 15 amino acids. Germline-derived CDR1 and CDR2 are PRHDT and FYEKMQ (reference sequence). V lost 0 bases and J lost 9, with 12 bases in between. The CDR3 reads CASSLGQGYSSPLHF. In DNA form, the CDR3 reads TGTGCCAGCAGCTTAGGTCAGGGTTACAGTTCACCCCTCCACTTT.

V usage is TRBV20-1 and J usage is TRBJ1-6; D call uncertain. There are 13 residues in the CDR3. V dropped 0 bases and J dropped 10 bases, with 10 bases sitting between them. Per the germline V gene, CDR1 is DFQATT and CDR2 is SNEGSKA (reference sequence). CDR3 amino acids: CSARDSDGSPLHF. CDR3 nucleotides: TGCAGTGCTAGAGACTCGGACGGCTCACCCCTCCACTTT.

The chain couples TRBV6-5 to TRBJ2-5; 14 positions match TRBD2. J was trimmed by 4 bases and V by 5 bases; bases with no gene match: 9. The CDR3 is 17 amino acids. Per germline, CDR1 MNHEY and CDR2 SVGAGI. CDR3 nucleotide sequence: TGTGCCAGCAGTGAGACTAGCGGGGGGGCGACGGGAGAGACCCAGTACTTC. Protein sequence: CASSETSGGATGETQYF.

The chain carries TRBV7-2 and TRBJ2-1; 8 bases are shared with TRBD2. V lost 1 base to trimming and J lost 0 bases; unmatched junction nucleotides: 2. Germline CDR1 is SGHTA and CDR2 is FQGNSA. The CDR3 is 16 amino acids. The CDR3 DNA reads as TGTGCCAGCAGCTTAGGCGGGGGGCTCTCCTACAATGAGCAGTTCTTC. Translating gives CASSLGGGLSYNEQFF. Complete variable domain (other parts from reference TRBV7-2 and TRBJ2-1): GAGVSQSPSNKVTEKGKDVELRCDPISGHTALYWYRQSLGQGLEFLIYFQGNSAPDKSGLPSDRFSAERTGGSVSTLTIQRTQQEDSAVYLCASSLGGGLSYNEQFFGPGTRLTVL.